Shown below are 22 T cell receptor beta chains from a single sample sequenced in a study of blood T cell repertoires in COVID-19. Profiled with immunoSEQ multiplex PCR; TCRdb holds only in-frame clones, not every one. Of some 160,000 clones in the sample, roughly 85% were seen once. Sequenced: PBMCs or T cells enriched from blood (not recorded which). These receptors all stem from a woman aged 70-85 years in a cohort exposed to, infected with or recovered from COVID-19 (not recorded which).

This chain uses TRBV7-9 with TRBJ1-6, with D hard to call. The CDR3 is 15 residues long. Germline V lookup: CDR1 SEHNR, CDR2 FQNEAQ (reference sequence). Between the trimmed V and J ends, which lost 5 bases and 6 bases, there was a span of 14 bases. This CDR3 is CASSLQEAGNSPLHF. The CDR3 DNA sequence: TGTGCCAGCAGCCTTCAGGAAGCGGGTAATTCACCCCTCCACTTT.

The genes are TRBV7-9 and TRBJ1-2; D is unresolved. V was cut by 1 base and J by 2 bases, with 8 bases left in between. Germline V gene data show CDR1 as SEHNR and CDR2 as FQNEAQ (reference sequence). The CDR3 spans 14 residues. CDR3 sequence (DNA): TGTGCCAGCAGCTTAGGTGTAGCCAACTATGGCTACACCTTC. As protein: CASSLGVANYGYTF.

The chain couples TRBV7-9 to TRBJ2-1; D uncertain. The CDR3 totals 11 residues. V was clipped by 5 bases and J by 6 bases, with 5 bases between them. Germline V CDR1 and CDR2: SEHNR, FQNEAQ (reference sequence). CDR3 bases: TGTGCCAGCAGCACTACCAATGAGCAGTTCTTC. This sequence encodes CASSTTNEQFF.

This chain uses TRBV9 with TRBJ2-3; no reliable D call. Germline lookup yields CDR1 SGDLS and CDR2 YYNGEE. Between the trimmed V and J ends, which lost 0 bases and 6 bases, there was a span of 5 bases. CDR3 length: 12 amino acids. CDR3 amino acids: CASSVDQDTQYF. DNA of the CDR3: TGTGCCAGCAGCGTAGATCAGGATACGCAGTATTTT.

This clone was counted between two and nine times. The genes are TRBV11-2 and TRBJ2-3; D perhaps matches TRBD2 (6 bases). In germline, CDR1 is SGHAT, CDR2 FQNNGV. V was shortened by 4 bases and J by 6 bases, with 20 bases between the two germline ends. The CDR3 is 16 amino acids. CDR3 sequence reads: CASSSPGLRREDTQYF. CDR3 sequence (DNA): TGTGCCAGCAGCTCCCCCGGACTACGAAGAGAGGATACGCAGTATTTT. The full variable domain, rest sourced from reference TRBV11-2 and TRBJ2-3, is EAGVAQSPRYKIIEKRQSVAFWCNPISGHATLYWYQQILGQGPKLLIQFQNNGVVDDSQLPKDRFSAERLKGVDSTLKIQPAKLEDSAVYLCASSSPGLRREDTQYFGPGTRLTVL.

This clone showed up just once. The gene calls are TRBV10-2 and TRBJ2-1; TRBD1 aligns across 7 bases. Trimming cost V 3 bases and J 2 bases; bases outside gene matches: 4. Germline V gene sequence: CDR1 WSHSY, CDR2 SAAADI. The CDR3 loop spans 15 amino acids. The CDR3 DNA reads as TGCGCCAGCAGTGATGTACAGGGGACCTACAATGAGCAGTTCTTC. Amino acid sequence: CASSDVQGTYNEQFF.

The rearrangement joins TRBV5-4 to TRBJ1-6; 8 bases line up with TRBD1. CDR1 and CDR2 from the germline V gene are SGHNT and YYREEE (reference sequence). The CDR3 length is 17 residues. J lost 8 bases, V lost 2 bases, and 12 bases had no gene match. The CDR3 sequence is CASSFGQGQLGDSPLHF. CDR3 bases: TGTGCCAGCAGCTTCGGACAGGGTCAATTAGGGGATTCACCCCTCCACTTT.

CDR3 sequence: CASSLLATGELFF. DNA of the CDR3: TGTGCCAGCTCACTACTAGCGACCGGGGAGCTGTTTTTT. This chain uses TRBV18 with TRBJ2-2, with 7 nucleotides matching TRBD2. V shed 4 bases, J shed 5 bases, and the junction held 1 base outside the gene matches. The CDR3 extends over 13 amino acids. Germline loops: CDR1 KGHSH, CDR2 LQKENI.

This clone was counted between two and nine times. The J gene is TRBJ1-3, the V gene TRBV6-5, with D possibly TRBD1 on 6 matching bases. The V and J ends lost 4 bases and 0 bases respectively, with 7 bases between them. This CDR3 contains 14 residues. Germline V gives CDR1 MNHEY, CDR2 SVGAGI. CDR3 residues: CASSSDSSGNTIYF. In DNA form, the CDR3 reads TGTGCCAGCAGTTCGGACAGCTCTGGAAACACCATATATTTT.

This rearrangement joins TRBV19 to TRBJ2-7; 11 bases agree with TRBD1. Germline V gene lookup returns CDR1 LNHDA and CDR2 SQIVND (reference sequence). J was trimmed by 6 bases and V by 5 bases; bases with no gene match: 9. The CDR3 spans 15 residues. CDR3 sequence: CASSVSGTGGREQYF. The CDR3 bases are TGTGCCAGTAGTGTCAGTGGGACAGGGGGGCGCGAGCAGTACTTC.

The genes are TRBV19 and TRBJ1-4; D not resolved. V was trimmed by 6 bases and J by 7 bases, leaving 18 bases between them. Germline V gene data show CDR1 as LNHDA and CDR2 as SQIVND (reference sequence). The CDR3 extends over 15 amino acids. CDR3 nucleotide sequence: TGTGCCAGTAGCCCTGCAGGAAGGCAAGGTGAAAAACTGTTTTTT. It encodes CASSPAGRQGEKLFF.

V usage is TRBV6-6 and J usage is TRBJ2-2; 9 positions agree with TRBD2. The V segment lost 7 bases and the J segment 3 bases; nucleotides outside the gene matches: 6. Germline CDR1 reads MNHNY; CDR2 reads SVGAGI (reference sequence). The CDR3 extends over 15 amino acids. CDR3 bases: TGTGCCAGCACCGACAGCGGGAGGCACACCGGGGAGCTGTTTTTT. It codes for CASTDSGRHTGELFF.

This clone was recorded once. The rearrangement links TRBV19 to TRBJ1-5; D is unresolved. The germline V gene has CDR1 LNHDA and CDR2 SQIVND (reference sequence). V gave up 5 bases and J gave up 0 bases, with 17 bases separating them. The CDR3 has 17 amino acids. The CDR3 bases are TGTGCCAGTAGTTGGTCAGGAATCTTCTATAGCAATCAGCCCCAGCATTTT. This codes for CASSWSGIFYSNQPQHF.

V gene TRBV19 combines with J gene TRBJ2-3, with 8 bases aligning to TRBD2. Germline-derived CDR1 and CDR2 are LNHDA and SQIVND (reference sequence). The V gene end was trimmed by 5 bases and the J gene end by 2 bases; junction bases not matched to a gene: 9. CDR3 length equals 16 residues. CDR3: CASSSRGGGPTDTQYF. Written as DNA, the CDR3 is TGTGCCAGTAGTTCACGGGGGGGCGGGCCCACAGATACGCAGTATTTT.

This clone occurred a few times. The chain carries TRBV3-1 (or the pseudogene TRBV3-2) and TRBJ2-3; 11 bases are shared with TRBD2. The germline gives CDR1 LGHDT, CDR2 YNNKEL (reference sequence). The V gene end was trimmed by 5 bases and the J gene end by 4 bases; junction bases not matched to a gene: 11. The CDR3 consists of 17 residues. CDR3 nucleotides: TGTGCCAGCAGCGAACGGGGACTAGCGGAAAACCCAGATACGCAGTATTTT. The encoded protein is CASSERGLAENPDTQYF.

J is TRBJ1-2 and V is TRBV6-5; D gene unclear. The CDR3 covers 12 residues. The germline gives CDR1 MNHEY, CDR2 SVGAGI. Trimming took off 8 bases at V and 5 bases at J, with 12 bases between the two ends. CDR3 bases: TGTGCCAGCGCCGACCGGGGTTATGGCTACACCTTC. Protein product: CASADRGYGYTF.

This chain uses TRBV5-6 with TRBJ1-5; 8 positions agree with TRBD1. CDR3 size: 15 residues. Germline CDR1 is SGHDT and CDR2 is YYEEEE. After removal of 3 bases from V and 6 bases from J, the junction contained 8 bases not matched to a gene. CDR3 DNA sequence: TGTGCCAGCAGCTCATTCGACAGGGGTGGTCAGCCCCAGCATTTT. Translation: CASSSFDRGGQPQHF.

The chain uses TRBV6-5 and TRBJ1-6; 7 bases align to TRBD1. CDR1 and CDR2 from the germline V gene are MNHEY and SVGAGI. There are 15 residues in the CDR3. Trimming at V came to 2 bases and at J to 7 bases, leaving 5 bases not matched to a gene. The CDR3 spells CASSYQGQANSPLHF. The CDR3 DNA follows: TGTGCCAGCAGTTACCAAGGACAGGCAAATTCACCCCTCCACTTT.

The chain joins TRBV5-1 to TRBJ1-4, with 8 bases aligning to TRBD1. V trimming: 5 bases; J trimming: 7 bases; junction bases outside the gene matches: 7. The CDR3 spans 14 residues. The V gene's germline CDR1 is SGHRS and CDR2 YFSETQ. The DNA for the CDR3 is TGCGCCAGCAGTCGGACAGGGTCGGGTGAAAAACTGTTTTTT. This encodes CASSRTGSGEKLFF.

CDR3 sequence reads: CASSQGLNQETQYF. The CDR3 bases are TGTGCCAGCAGCCAGGGACTTAACCAAGAGACCCAGTACTTC. The chain has TRBV7-2 and TRBJ2-5; D may be TRBD2 (6 bases). Germline V gives CDR1 SGHTA, CDR2 FQGNSA. V was pared by 5 bases and J by 0 bases, with 10 bases between. This CDR3 spans 14 amino acids. Supplemented by reference TRBV7-2 and TRBJ2-5, the full variable domain reads GAGVSQSPSNKVTEKGKDVELRCDPISGHTALYWYRQSLGQGLEFLIYFQGNSAPDKSGLPSDRFSAERTGGSVSTLTIQRTQQEDSAVYLCASSQGLNQETQYFGPGTRLLVL.

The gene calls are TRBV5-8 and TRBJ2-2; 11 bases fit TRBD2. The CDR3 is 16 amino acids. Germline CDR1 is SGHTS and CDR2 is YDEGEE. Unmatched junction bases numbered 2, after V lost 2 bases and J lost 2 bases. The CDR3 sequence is CASSFGTSGNTGELFF. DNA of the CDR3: TGTGCCAGCAGCTTTGGGACTAGCGGAAACACCGGGGAGCTGTTTTTT.

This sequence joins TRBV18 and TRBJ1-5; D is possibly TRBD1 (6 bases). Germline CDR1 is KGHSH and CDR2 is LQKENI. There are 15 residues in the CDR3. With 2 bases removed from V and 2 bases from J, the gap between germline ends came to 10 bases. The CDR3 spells CASSPGGGGNQPQHF. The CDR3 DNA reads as TGTGCCAGCTCACCAGGGGGCGGTGGCAATCAGCCCCAGCATTTT. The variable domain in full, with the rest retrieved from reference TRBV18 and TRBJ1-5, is NAGVMQNPRHLVRRRGQEARLRCSPMKGHSHVYWYRQLPEEGLKFMVYLQKENIIDESGMPKERFSAEFPKEGPSILRIQQVVRGDSAAYFCASSPGGGGNQPQHFGDGTRLSIL.